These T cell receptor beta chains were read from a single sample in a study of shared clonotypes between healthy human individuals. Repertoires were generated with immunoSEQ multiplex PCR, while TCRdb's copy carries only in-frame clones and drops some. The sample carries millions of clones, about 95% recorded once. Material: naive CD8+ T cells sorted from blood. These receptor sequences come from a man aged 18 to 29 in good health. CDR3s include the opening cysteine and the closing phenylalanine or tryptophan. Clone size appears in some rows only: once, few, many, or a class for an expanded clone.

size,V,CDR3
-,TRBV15,CATSRDIYPTDTQYF
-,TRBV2,CACPGTDRRETQYF
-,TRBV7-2,CASSLDSSGTYEQYF
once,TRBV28,CASSFVSVSNQPQHF
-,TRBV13,CASSFRGNIHEQYF
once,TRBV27,CASSTSSGETSYEQYF
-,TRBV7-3,CASSFTGGPELAFF
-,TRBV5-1,CASSLDLEAFF
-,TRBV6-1,CASSEGGRGNREQFF
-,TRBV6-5,CASSYRESTEAFF
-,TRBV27,CASSIGTNQPQHF
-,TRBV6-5,CASSYGGGYTF
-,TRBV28,CASRGTGGKDEQYF
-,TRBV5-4,CASSLGGSSREQYF
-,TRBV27,CASSSTGAEQYF
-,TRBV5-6,CASRTDRDQETQYF
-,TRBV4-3,CASSQDSSVLGKETQYF
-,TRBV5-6,CASSLGPGWGNEKLFF
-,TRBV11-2,CASSSGTHYEQYF
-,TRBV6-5,CASSWTSGGAGEQFF
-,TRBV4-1,CASSQTLQGTEAFF
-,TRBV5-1,CASSPTGAGEEQYF
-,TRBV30,CAWSVWAAGELFF
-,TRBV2,CASSAPGQGAYNSPLHF
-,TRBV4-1,CASSPGTGTYEQYF
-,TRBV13,CASSLVNHDEQFF
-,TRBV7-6,CASSLGSGANVLTF